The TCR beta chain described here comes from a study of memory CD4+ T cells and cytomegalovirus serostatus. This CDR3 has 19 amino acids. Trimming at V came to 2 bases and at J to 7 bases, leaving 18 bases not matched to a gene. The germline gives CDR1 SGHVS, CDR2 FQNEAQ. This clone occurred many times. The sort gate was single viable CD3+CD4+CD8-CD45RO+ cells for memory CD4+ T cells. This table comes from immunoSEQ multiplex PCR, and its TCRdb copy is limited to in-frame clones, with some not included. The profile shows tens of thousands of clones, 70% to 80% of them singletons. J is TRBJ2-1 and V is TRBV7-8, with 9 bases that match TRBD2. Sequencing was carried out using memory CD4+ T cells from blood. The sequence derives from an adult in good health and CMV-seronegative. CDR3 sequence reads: CASSLFSVRTRGGANEQFF. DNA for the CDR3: TGTGCCAGCAGCTTATTTAGTGTCAGGACACGCGGGGGGGCAAATGAGCAGTTCTTC.